This paragraph covers one TCR beta chain sequence. Its antigen is unknown. Sequencing was performed with immunoSEQ multiplex PCR; in TCRdb, only in-frame clones are kept and a portion is missing. Of fewer than 35,000 clones listed, 80% to 85% were seen once; the top ten hold 2% to 3%. This sample is drawn from a study of T cells in narcolepsy. About the research overall: Healthy controls were enrolled alongside patients with narcolepsy type 1 or type 2. Study-wide findings and caveats: Healthy controls reportedly lacked the autoreactive clonotypes serially found in patients' blood. Comparing one patient's CSF and blood CD4+ clonotypes highlighted HCRT- and TRIB2-specific autoreactive clonotypes.

The sample was CD45RA- memory CD4+ T cells from PBMCs. The TCR originated in a human donor with narcolepsy.

In DNA, the CDR3 is TGTGCCAGCAGCTTAAAGGGCTTCACAGATACGCAGTATTTT. Translated: CASSLKGFTDTQYF. The chain recombines TRBV11-3 with TRBJ2-3, with D hard to call. The CDR3 runs to 14 residues. Germline loops: CDR1 SGHNT, CDR2 YENEEA. The V end lost 2 bases, the J end lost 2 bases, and 8 bases lay between the germline ends.